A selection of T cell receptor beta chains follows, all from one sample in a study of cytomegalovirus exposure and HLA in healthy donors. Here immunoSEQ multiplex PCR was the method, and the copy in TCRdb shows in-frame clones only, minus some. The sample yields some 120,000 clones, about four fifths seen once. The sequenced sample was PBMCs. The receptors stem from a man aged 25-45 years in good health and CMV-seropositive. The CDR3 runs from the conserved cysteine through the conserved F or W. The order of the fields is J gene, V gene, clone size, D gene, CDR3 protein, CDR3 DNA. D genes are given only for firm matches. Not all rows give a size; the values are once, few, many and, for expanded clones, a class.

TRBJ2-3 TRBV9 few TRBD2 CASSVATDGRAQYF TGTGCCAGCAGCGTAGCTACAGACGGGAGGGCGCAGTATTTT
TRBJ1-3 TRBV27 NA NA CASSLGQPSSGNTIYF TGTGCCAGCAGCTTAGGACAGCCGAGCTCTGGAAACACCATATATTTT
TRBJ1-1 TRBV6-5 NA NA CASSEPAGSAFF TGTGCCAGCAGTGAACCGGCAGGTTCAGCTTTCTTT
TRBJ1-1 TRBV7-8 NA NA CASSSQGLNTEAFF TGTGCCAGCAGCTCGCAGGGTCTGAACACTGAAGCTTTCTTT
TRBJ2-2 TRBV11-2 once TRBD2 CASSPWEGRFDTGELFF TGTGCCAGCAGCCCCTGGGAGGGGAGGTTCGACACCGGGGAGCTGTTTTTT
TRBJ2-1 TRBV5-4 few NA CASSGRGRGRYEQFF TGTGCCAGCAGCGGCAGGGGGCGGGGGAGGTATGAGCAGTTCTTC
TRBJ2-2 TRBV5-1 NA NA CASSLRQGNTGELFF TGCGCCAGCAGCTTGAGGCAGGGGAACACCGGGGAGCTGTTTTTT
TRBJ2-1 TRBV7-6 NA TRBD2 CASRQTSGFEQFF TGTGCCAGCAGACAGACTAGCGGATTTGAGCAGTTCTTC
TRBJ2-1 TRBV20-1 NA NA CSARSREKQFF TGCAGTGCTAGATCAAGGGAGAAGCAGTTCTTC
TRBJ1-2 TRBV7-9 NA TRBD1 CSSSFRDRDDGYTF TGTTCCAGCAGCTTCCGGGACAGGGATGATGGCTACACCTTC
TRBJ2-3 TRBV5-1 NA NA CASSQGVGGTDTQYF TGCGCCAGCAGTCAGGGGGTAGGGGGGACAGATACGCAGTATTTT
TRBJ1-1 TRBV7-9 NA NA CASSLGGDLNTEAFF TGTGCCAGCAGCTTAGGTGGGGACTTGAACACTGAAGCTTTCTTT
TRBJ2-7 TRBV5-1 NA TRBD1 CASSWGTASYEQYF TGCGCCAGCAGCTGGGGGACAGCCTCCTACGAGCAGTACTTC
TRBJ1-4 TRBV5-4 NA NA CASSHRGSSKNEKLFF TGTGCCAGCAGCCATCGAGGAAGTTCAAAGAATGAAAAACTGTTTTTT
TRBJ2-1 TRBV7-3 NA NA CASSFTGGVGNEQFF TGTGCCAGCAGCTTTACGGGGGGCGTTGGCAATGAGCAGTTCTTC
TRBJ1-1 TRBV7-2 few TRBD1 CASSLSPTGGWAEAFF TGTGCCAGCAGCTTATCCCCGACAGGGGGCTGGGCTGAAGCTTTCTTT
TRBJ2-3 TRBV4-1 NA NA CASSQAPKIDTDTQYF TGCGCCAGCAGCCAAGCCCCTAAGATAGACACAGATACGCAGTATTTT
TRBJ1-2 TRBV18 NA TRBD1 CASSPPGQGGYGYTF TGTGCCAGCTCACCTCCGGGACAGGGCGGCTATGGCTACACCTTC
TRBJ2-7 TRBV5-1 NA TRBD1 CASTRGGQGGYEQYF TGCGCCAGCACGCGCGGGGGACAGGGGGGCTACGAGCAGTACTTC
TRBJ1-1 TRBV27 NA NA CASSWLNRGSTEAFF TGTGCCAGCAGTTGGCTAAACCGCGGCAGCACTGAAGCTTTCTTT
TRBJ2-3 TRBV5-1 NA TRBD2 CASRAGGTSGTDTQYF TGCGCCAGCAGAGCGGGAGGTACCTCTGGCACAGATACGCAGTATTTT
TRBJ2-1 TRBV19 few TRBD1 CASSPRTGKTYNEQFF TGTGCCAGTAGTCCACGGACAGGCAAAACCTACAATGAGCAGTTCTTC
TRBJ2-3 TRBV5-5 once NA CASGTGSEVADTQYF TGTGCCAGCGGCACCGGGTCAGAGGTGGCAGATACGCAGTATTTT
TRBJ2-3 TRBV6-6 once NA CASNLGAKDTQYF TGTGCCAGCAATCTAGGGGCTAAAGATACGCAGTATTTT
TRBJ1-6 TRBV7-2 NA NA CASSLQSGNNSPLHF TGTGCCAGCAGCTTACAGTCGGGGAATAATTCACCCCTCCACTTT
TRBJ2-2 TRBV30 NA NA CAWSVLGTGELFF TGTGCCTGGAGTGTACTAGGGACCGGGGAGCTGTTTTTT
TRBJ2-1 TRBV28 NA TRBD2 CASSPPPGLEWFF TGTGCCAGCAGTCCCCCCCCGGGACTAGAATGGTTCTTC
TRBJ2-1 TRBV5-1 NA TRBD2 CASSLNAGGLNEQFF TGCGCCAGCAGCTTGAATGCGGGGGGCCTCAATGAGCAGTTCTTC
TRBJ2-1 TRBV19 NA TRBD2 CASSSGGLNEQFF TGTGCCAGTAGTAGCGGGGGGCTCAATGAGCAGTTCTTC
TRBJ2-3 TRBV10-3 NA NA CAISEREPPDTQYF TGTGCCATCAGTGAGCGGGAGCCCCCAGATACGCAGTATTTT
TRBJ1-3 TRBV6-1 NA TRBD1 CASREGQGEDTIYF TGTGCCAGCAGAGAGGGACAGGGGGAGGACACCATATATTTT
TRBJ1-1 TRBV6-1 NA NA CASRVGQTMNTEAFF TGTGCCAGCAGAGTTGGACAGACAATGAACACTGAAGCTTTCTTT
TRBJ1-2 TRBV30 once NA CAWSVGGEDGYTF TGTGCCTGGAGTGTGGGGGGTGAGGATGGCTACACCTTC
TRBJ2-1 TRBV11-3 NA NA CASSGGWERPDNEQFF TGTGCCAGCAGCGGAGGGTGGGAACGTCCGGACAATGAGCAGTTCTTC
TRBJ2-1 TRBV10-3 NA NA CATHLGGYNEQFF TGTGCCACCCACCTTGGGGGGTACAATGAGCAGTTCTTC
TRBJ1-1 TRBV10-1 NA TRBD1 CASSEWNRGTEAFF TGCGCCAGCAGTGAGTGGAACAGGGGGACTGAAGCTTTCTTT
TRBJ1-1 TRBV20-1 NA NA CSAAETEAFF TGCAGTGCTGCGGAGACTGAAGCTTTCTTT
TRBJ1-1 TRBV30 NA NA CAWSVKLNTEAFF TGTGCCTGGAGTGTAAAGCTGAACACTGAAGCTTTCTTT
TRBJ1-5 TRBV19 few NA CASSIFPTEGKYQPQHF TGTGCCAGTAGTATCTTCCCGACAGAAGGTAAATATCAGCCCCAGCATTTT
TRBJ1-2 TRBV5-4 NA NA CASSLWGRVANYGYTF TGTGCCAGCAGCTTGTGGGGCAGGGTGGCTAACTATGGCTACACCTTC
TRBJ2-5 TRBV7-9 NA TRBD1 CASSSTGVETQYF TGTGCCAGCAGTTCTACAGGGGTTGAGACCCAGTACTTC
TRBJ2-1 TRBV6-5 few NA CASRGTAYNEQFF TGTGCCAGCCGGGGGACAGCCTACAATGAGCAGTTCTTC
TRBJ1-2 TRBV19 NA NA CASSIVGSYYGYTF TGTGCCAGTAGTATAGTTGGCTCCTACTATGGCTACACCTTC
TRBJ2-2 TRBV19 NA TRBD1 CASSNPRGPNTGELFF TGTGCCAGTAGTAACCCCAGGGGGCCTAACACCGGGGAGCTGTTTTTT
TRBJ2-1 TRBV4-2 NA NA CASSQEPGGYNEQFF TGTGCCAGCAGCCAAGAACCCGGGGGCTACAATGAGCAGTTCTTC
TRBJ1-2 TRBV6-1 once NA CASSEGPMRTLTDGYTF TGTGCCAGCAGTGAAGGTCCCATGCGGACTCTTACCGATGGCTACACCTTC
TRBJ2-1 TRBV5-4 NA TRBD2 CASSSGLAGVSSYNEQFF TGTGCCAGCAGCTCGGGACTAGCGGGGGTCAGCTCCTACAATGAGCAGTTCTTC
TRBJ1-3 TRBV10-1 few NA CASSDSRAYGNTIYF TGCGCCAGCAGTGACTCCAGGGCGTATGGAAACACCATATATTTT
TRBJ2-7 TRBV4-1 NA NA CASSQGPVWGPYEQYF TGCGCCAGCAGCCAAGGTCCCGTGTGGGGCCCCTACGAGCAGTACTTC
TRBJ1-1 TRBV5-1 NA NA CASRRDGQPNTEAFF TGCGCCAGCAGGAGGGATGGGCAGCCGAACACTGAAGCTTTCTTT
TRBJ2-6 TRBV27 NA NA CASSSERQAGANVLTF TGTGCCAGCAGTTCGGAAAGACAGGCTGGGGCCAACGTCCTGACTTTC
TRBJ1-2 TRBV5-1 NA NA CASSSGGDDGYTF TGCGCCAGCAGCTCGGGGGGCGACGATGGCTACACCTTC
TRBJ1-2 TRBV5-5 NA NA CASSLANSRFNYGYTF TGTGCCAGCAGCTTGGCGAATAGTCGGTTTAACTATGGCTACACCTTC
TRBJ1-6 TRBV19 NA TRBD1 CATRQGWNSPLHF TGTGCCACCAGACAGGGGTGGAATTCACCCCTCCACTTT
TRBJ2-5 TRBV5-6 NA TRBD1 CASSFLGQEETQYF TGTGCCAGCAGTTTCTTGGGACAGGAAGAGACCCAGTACTTC
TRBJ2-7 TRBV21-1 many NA CASSHRRGSKLANEQYF TGTGCCAGCAGCCACCGACGGGGGAGCAAGCTGGCCAACGAGCAGTACTTC
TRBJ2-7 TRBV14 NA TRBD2 CASSQEPGRAYEQYF TGTGCCAGCAGCCAAGAACCAGGGAGGGCCTACGAGCAGTACTTC